One and the same sample provided the 31 T cell receptor beta chains below, sequenced in a study of T cell repertoires in cytomegalovirus infection. TCRdb ran MiXCR on the reads and lists one entry per CDR3 protein. Of about 400,000 distinct CDR3 sequences listed, about a sixth are singletons. Source material: PBMCs. These receptors were obtained from a human donor in good health (CMV status not recorded). Some clones in this sample may be carry-over from other donors' samples.

This clonotype was seen a few times. V and J are TRBV4-3 and TRBJ2-3; the D call may be TRBD1 or TRBD2 (5 bases each). Trimming took off 4 bases at V and 0 bases at J, with 11 bases between the two ends. The CDR3 has 15 amino acids. CDR1 is LGHNA, CDR2 YSLEER, per germline. The CDR3: CASSPREGSTDTQYF. CDR3 nucleotide sequence: TGCGCCAGCAGCCCCAGAGAGGGGAGCACAGATACGCAGTATTTT.

V is TRBV6-4 and J is TRBJ2-7, with D perhaps TRBD2 (6 bases). V lost 2 bases, J lost 2 bases, and 13 bases lay in between. Per the germline V gene, CDR1 is MRHNA and CDR2 is SNTAGT. The CDR3 is 15 amino acids. CDR3 DNA sequence: TGTGCCAGCAGTGACGGGGGGTGTCTTACCTACGAGCAGTACTTC. The encoded protein is CASSDGGCLTYEQYF.

This clonotype was recorded a few times. The chain has TRBV18 and TRBJ2-1; D may be TRBD2 (5 bases). The CDR3 is made up of 14 amino acids. With 2 bases removed from V and 4 bases from J, the gap between germline ends came to 9 bases. In germline, CDR1 is KGHSH, CDR2 LQKENI. CDR3 sequence reads: CASSPDGEYNEQFF. DNA of the CDR3: TGTGCCAGCTCACCAGATGGGGAGTACAATGAGCAGTTCTTC.

The J gene is TRBJ1-6, the V gene TRBV20-1; D is undetermined. V gave up 0 bases and J gave up 10 bases, with 16 bases separating them. The CDR3 covers 15 residues. In germline, CDR1 is DFQATT, CDR2 SNEGSKA (reference sequence). The CDR3 DNA follows: TGCAGTGCTAGAGATGAAGGGAGCGTCGGCTCACCCCTCCACTTT. Protein product: CSARDEGSVGSPLHF.

This clonotype was found many times. The chain employs TRBV6-2 or TRBV6-3 and TRBJ1-2; the match to TRBD1 covers 7 bases. The CDR3 length is 17 residues. V was pared by 2 bases and J by 5 bases, with 14 bases of the junction left unmatched. CDR1 MNHEY and CDR2 SVGEGT come from the germline V gene. As DNA, the CDR3 is TGTGCCAGCAGTTACCGGTCCGCGACAGGGACTTATTATGGCTACACCTTC. Encoded protein: CASSYRSATGTYYGYTF.

This clonotype was recorded a few times. DNA for the CDR3: TGTGCCAGCAGTTCCTCAACAGGGGTCGAGCAGTACTTC. Amino acid sequence: CASSSSTGVEQYF. The V gene is TRBV6-5, the J gene TRBJ2-7, with 7 bases lining up with TRBD1. Germline lookup yields CDR1 MNHEY and CDR2 SVGAGI. Trimming cost V 4 bases and J 6 bases; bases outside gene matches: 6. This CDR3 spans 13 amino acids.

The chain couples TRBV7-3 to TRBJ1-1; 7 bases align to TRBD1. The J segment lost 8 bases and the V segment lost 6 bases, leaving 12 bases of the junction unmatched. The CDR3 is 14 amino acids. Germline CDR1 SGHTA, CDR2 FQGTGA. The CDR3 DNA sequence: TGTGCCAGCAGACGAGACAGGGAAAGTGGGGAAGCTTTCTTT. As protein: CASRRDRESGEAFF.

There are many counts of this clonotype. The V call is TRBV7-2, the J call TRBJ2-7; D uncertain. This CDR3 region has 15 residues. Trimming left V 5 bases short and J 0 bases short, with 14 bases between. Germline CDR1 reads SGHTA; CDR2 reads FQGNSA. The CDR3 DNA follows: TGTGCCAGCAGCCTCAGACTGGGAAACTCCTACGAGCAGTACTTC. Translated: CASSLRLGNSYEQYF.

In this sample, this clonotype turned up a few times. This sequence joins TRBV29-1 and TRBJ2-7; weak D call: TRBD1 (6 bases). This CDR3 contains 14 residues. V shed 6 bases and J shed 7 bases, with 22 bases lying between them. CDR1 is SQVTM, CDR2 ANQGSEA, per germline. The CDR3 bases are TGCAGCGTAAATGCTTTGGGGGCCCCGGAAGAGCAGTACTTC. This codes for CSVNALGAPEEQYF.

V and J are TRBV12-3 or TRBV12-4 and TRBJ1-1; D is perhaps TRBD1 (6 bases). Trimming took 5 bases from V and 4 from J, leaving 11 bases between them. This CDR3 region has 13 residues. CDR3 in DNA: TGTGCCAGCAGTCGGGGGGCGTCCACTGAAGCTTTCTTT. Its translation is CASSRGASTEAFF.

This sequence joins TRBV7-6 and TRBJ2-1; no reliable D call. The V end lost 1 base, the J end lost 7 bases, and 14 bases lay between the germline ends. The germline V gene has CDR1 SGHVS and CDR2 FNYEAQ. The CDR3 contains 15 residues. CDR3 bases: TGTGCCAGCAGCTTAGTCGTTATATGGGGAAATGAGCAGTTCTTC. Encoded protein: CASSLVVIWGNEQFF.

This clonotype has ten or more counts. V and J are TRBV12-3 or TRBV12-4 and TRBJ2-3, with D perhaps matching TRBD2 (6 bases). V was pared by 2 bases and J by 4 bases, with 19 bases between. CDR3 length equals 17 residues. The CDR3 region is CASSLFNPGTSPDTQYF. CDR3 in DNA: TGTGCCAGCAGTTTATTCAACCCCGGGACTTCACCAGATACGCAGTATTTT.

This clonotype was found a few times. The chain combines TRBV5-6 with TRBJ2-7; 7 nucleotides align to TRBD2. The V gene's germline CDR1 is SGHDT and CDR2 YYEEEE. The V gene end was trimmed by 0 bases and the J gene end by 3 bases; junction bases not matched to a gene: 3. The CDR3 is 14 residues long. The CDR3 bases are TGTGCCAGCAGCTTGGTAGCGGGTCGCTACGAGCAGTACTTC. It is translated as CASSLVAGRYEQYF.

This clonotype was picked up many times. The junction shows a germline mismatch at one end, possibly a read error. The V gene is TRBV7-2, the J gene TRBJ1-2, with D unclear. Germline values: CDR1 SGHTA, CDR2 FQGNSA. CDR3 length: 11 residues. CDR3 nucleotide sequence: TGTGCCAGCAGCTCCGTAGGATGGCTTTCATTC. This gives the protein CASSSVGWLSF.

This clonotype was seen many times. This sequence joins TRBV2 and TRBJ2-1; no definite D call. CDR1 is SNHLY, CDR2 FYNNEI, per germline. This CDR3 has 14 amino acids. Trimming stripped 6 bases from V and 0 bases from J, with 9 bases between. The CDR3 region is CASSFRSSYNEQFF. The CDR3 DNA sequence: TGTGCCAGCAGCTTTAGGAGCTCCTACAATGAGCAGTTCTTC.

The CDR3, as DNA: TGTGCCAGCTCACCACGAGCACCGGGACTAGCCACCAGTCACTCCTACGAGCAGTACTTC. It encodes CASSPRAPGLATSHSYEQYF. The chain carries TRBV18 and TRBJ2-7; 9 positions match TRBD2. The J segment lost 0 bases and the V segment lost 1 base, leaving 16 bases of the junction unmatched. Germline CDR1 and CDR2: KGHSH and LQKENI. This CDR3 is built from 20 residues. The full variable domain, in which reference TRBV18 and TRBJ2-7 provide the parts outside the CDR3, is NAGVMQNPRHLVRRRGQEARLRCSPMKGHSHVYWYRQLPEEGLKFMVYLQKENIIDESGMPKERFSAEFPKEGPSILRIQQVVRGDSAAYFCASSPRAPGLATSHSYEQYFGPGTRLTVT.

This clonotype has only a few counts. The chain couples TRBV28 to TRBJ1-5, with D tentatively TRBD1 (5 bases). Germline V gives CDR1 MDHEN, CDR2 SYDVKM. There are 12 residues in the CDR3. The V end lost 10 bases, the J end lost 3 bases, and 10 bases lay between the germline ends. The CDR3 sequence is CATTQDNQPQHF. Here the CDR3 DNA reads TGTGCCACCACACAGGACAATCAGCCCCAGCATTTT.

The rearrangement links TRBV19 to TRBJ2-7, with a weak D call TRBD1 (5 bases). The ends were cut back, 3 bases at V and 3 bases at J, with 21 bases in the middle. Germline V gene data show CDR1 as LNHDA and CDR2 as SQIVND (reference sequence). The CDR3 runs 17 residues. The CDR3 DNA is TGTGCCAGTAGTATTGGGGCAGGGCCCCTCCGGCTCTACGAGCAGTACTTC. Amino acid sequence: CASSIGAGPLRLYEQYF.

The chain links TRBV14 to TRBJ1-1; D not certain. This CDR3 region has 15 residues. Trimming took 4 bases from V and 4 from J, leaving 16 bases between them. Germline-derived CDR1 and CDR2 are SGHDN and FVKESK. CDR3 coding DNA: TGTGCCAGCAGCCCTATGGGAGGGTGGTTCACTGAAGCTTTCTTT. It specifies CASSPMGGWFTEAFF.

This clonotype was recorded many times. This rearrangement joins TRBV28 to TRBJ2-3, with D tentatively TRBD2 (6 bases). V dropped 5 bases and J dropped 4 bases, with 16 bases sitting between them. The CDR3 totals 15 residues. Looked up from germline, CDR1 is MDHEN and CDR2 is SYDVKM. CDR3 amino acids: CASSPGVNRPDTQYF. Here the CDR3 DNA reads TGTGCCAGCAGTCCGGGGGTAAATAGACCAGATACGCAGTATTTT.

The chain links TRBV6-1 to TRBJ1-1, with 9 nucleotides matching TRBD1. CDR1 and CDR2 (germline): MNHNS, SASEGT. The CDR3 length is 13 residues. After removal of 5 bases from V and 6 bases from J, the junction contained 4 bases not matched to a gene. In nucleotides, the CDR3 is TGTGCCAGCAGTTGGGACAGGGAGGCTGAAGCTTTCTTT. This gives the protein CASSWDREAEAFF.

The chain uses TRBV15 and TRBJ2-3; D not resolved. This CDR3 contains 16 residues. Germline values: CDR1 LNHNV, CDR2 YYDKDF (reference sequence). V was trimmed by 0 bases and J by 2 bases, leaving 12 bases between them. Here the CDR3 reads CATSRDSSRFTDTQYF. The CDR3 DNA reads as TGTGCCACCAGCAGAGATAGCTCCCGCTTCACAGATACGCAGTATTTT.

The chain recombines TRBV19 with TRBJ2-1, with TRBD2 as a possible D gene (7 bases). The CDR3 sequence is 14 residues long. Trimming left V 5 bases short and J 9 bases short, with 17 bases between. Germline assignment: CDR1 LNHDA and CDR2 SQIVND (reference sequence). CDR3 in amino acids: CASSPLGGPSEQFF. The CDR3 DNA follows: TGTGCCAGTAGTCCCTTGGGGGGGCCGAGTGAGCAGTTCTTC. The full variable domain, completed using reference TRBV19 and TRBJ2-1, is DGGITQSPKYLFRKEGQNVTLSCEQNLNHDAMYWYRQDPGQGLRLIYYSQIVNDFQKGDIAEGYSVSREKKESFPLTVTSAQKNPTAFYLCASSPLGGPSEQFFGPGTRLTVL.

This clonotype came up many times. The chain has TRBV10-3 and TRBJ2-1; a possible D gene is TRBD1 (5 bases). CDR1 is ENHRY, CDR2 SYGVKD, per germline. Trimming left V 10 bases short and J 0 bases short, with 13 bases between. CDR3 length equals 14 residues. The CDR3 DNA follows: TGTGCCACCACGACAGTGAGCTCCTACAATGAGCAGTTCTTC. It encodes CATTTVSSYNEQFF.

The chain combines TRBV29-1 with TRBJ1-4, with 9 bases that match TRBD1. The germline V gene has CDR1 SQVTM and CDR2 ANQGSEA. There are 12 residues in the CDR3. After removal of 7 bases from V and 6 bases from J, the junction contained 3 bases not matched to a gene. For the CDR3, the DNA is TGCAGCGGTCGGACAGGGGATGAAAAACTGTTTTTT. It specifies CSGRTGDEKLFF.

This clonotype was seen repeatedly, ten times or more. The chain carries TRBV7-8 and TRBJ1-2; D unclear. The CDR3 has 14 amino acids. The germline CDR1 and CDR2 sequences are SGHVS and FQNEAQ. Trimming shortened V by 5 bases and J by 8 bases, and 18 bases separated the two germline ends. The CDR3 here is CASSLRSRLYGYTF. CDR3 sequence (DNA): TGTGCCAGCAGCCTCAGGTCTCGGCTCTACGGCTACACCTTC.

This clonotype came up a few times. The chain is built from TRBV5-6 and TRBJ2-1; a weak D match, TRBD1 (5 bases). This CDR3 contains 13 residues. The V end lost 5 bases, the J end lost 10 bases, and 16 bases lay between the germline ends. CDR1 and CDR2 from the germline V gene are SGHDT and YYEEEE. CDR3 bases: TGTGCCAGCAGTCCCGGACGGGCAGGGGAGCAGTTCTTC. Its protein is CASSPGRAGEQFF.

This clonotype was observed a handful of times. V is TRBV6-6 and J is TRBJ1-3, with 7 nucleotides matching TRBD1. The germline gives CDR1 MNHNY, CDR2 SVGAGI (reference sequence). Trimming cost V 4 bases and J 6 bases; bases outside gene matches: 3. There are 13 residues in the CDR3. The CDR3 is CASSLDRQNTIYF. The CDR3 bases are TGTGCCAGCAGTTTGGACAGGCAAAACACCATATATTTT.

This CDR3 reads CASSLNLRLAHTQYF. DNA of the CDR3: TGTGCCAGCAGCTTAAATCTACGACTAGCTCATACGCAGTATTTT. This chain joins TRBV7-9 and TRBJ2-3; TRBD2 aligns across 7 bases. The CDR3 runs 15 residues. V trimming: 2 bases; J trimming: 7 bases; junction bases outside the gene matches: 9. Germline V gene data show CDR1 as SEHNR and CDR2 as FQNEAQ (reference sequence).

This clonotype has at least ten counts. This chain connects TRBV27 to TRBJ1-4; a weak D match, TRBD1 (5 bases). CDR1 is MNHEY, CDR2 SMNVEV, per germline (reference sequence). V gave up 5 bases and J gave up 7 bases, with 11 bases separating them. The CDR3 runs 13 residues. CDR3 bases: TGTGCCAGCAGTCGGGGGGTCCGTGAAAAACTGTTTTTT. Translated, it gives CASSRGVREKLFF.

This clonotype was seen a handful of times. The CDR3 DNA is TGTGCCAGCAGCCCATTCGGACAGGCCTCCTACGAGCAGTACTTC. This codes for CASSPFGQASYEQYF. This chain links TRBV4-2 with TRBJ2-7, with TRBD1 identical over 7 bases. Germline CDR1 LGHNA, CDR2 YNFKEQ. The CDR3 consists of 15 residues. J lost 0 bases, V lost 4 bases, and 6 bases had no gene match.